The clone carrying this TCR beta chain was detected ten times or more. The data derive from a study of spatial heterogeneity in lung cancer. The wider study: Compared with alpha-chain sequences, beta-chain sequences were consistently detected in greater numbers.

The time point is: blood at routine non-recurrence follow-up after resection. TCR cDNA molecules each carried a unique molecular identifier. From the 5' RACE reads, TCRdb called clonotypes with MiXCR, one entry per CDR3 protein. Of about 17,000 distinct CDR3 sequences in the sample, over 15% were seen once. The length of the CDR3 is 14 residues. CDR1 and CDR2 (germline): ENHRY, SYGVKD. V lost 6 bases and J lost 5; bases outside the gene matches: 2. Sequenced material: PBMCs, taken at follow-up. This TCR derives from a male donor with early-stage non-small cell lung cancer. The V and J genes are TRBV10-3 and TRBJ2-1; TRBD2 agrees at 12 bases. CDR3 in amino acids: CAIRRTSGDNEQFF. The DNA of the CDR3 is TGTGCCATCAGGAGGACTAGCGGGGACAATGAGCAGTTCTTC.